This T cell receptor beta chain stems from a study of blood T cell repertoires in COVID-19. Study overall: From the United States, Italy and Spain came samples of acute and convalescent COVID-19. From T cells, B-cell-depleted T cells, or PBMCs came the material, which was cDNA or gDNA.

Assay: immunoSEQ multiplex PCR; the TCRdb copy retains only in-frame clones and omits some. The table includes approximately 300,000 clones, under 95% detected once. In germline, CDR1 is SEHNR, CDR2 FQNEAQ (reference sequence). The V and J ends lost 6 bases and 8 bases respectively, with 25 bases between them. This CDR3 contains 16 residues. Everyone who took part was roughly 18 to 89 years old, and they came from over 20 US areas. Which cohort a participant joined came from the clinical history participants gave. The sample was PBMCs or T cells enriched from blood (not recorded which). The sequence derives from a woman younger than 45 who had recovered from COVID-19. The chain joins TRBV7-9 to TRBJ1-2; possibly TRBD1 for D (5 bases). The CDR3 here is CASSTSNRQGRLGYTF. CDR3 sequence (DNA): TGTGCCAGCAGTACTTCCAACCGGCAGGGAAGGTTGGGCTACACCTTC.